Shown below are 12 T cell receptor beta chains from a single sample sequenced in a study of blood T cells in healthy people across ages (dated by TCRdb to the mid-2010s). Receptor amplification or capture employed 5' RACE. The sample was run on an Illumina HiSeq 2500. A second PCR of roughly 6 to 11 cycles was run with a J-beta primer mix and a sample-barcoded 5' primer. The raw public data were reprocessed by TCRdb itself: fastp quality trimming at Q25, MiXCR clonotype calling, in-frame beta chains only. Every CDR3 protein is listed once, alongside the most common genes and DNA of its rows. This sample is represented by 500,000 to 600,000 distinct CDR3 sequences; about 25% of them were singletons. 15% to 20% of the sample belongs to the ten largest clones. Sequenced: blood. Every receptor here comes from a woman aged 65 to 85 in good health.

This clonotype was counted at least ten times. The chain has TRBV12-3 or TRBV12-4 and TRBJ2-2; TRBD1 matches 8 bases. The V and J ends lost 6 bases and 6 bases, in that order; junction bases with no gene match: 9. The CDR3 consists of 15 residues. The DNA for the CDR3 is TGTGCCAGCAGACCACCGGGACAGGTGCCCGGGGAGCTGTTTTTT. Protein sequence: CASRPPGQVPGELFF.

V usage is TRBV20-1 and J usage is TRBJ2-1; D remains ambiguous. Germline V gene data show CDR1 as DFQATT and CDR2 as SNEGSKA (reference sequence). The ends were cut back, 1 base at V and 0 bases at J, with 7 bases in the middle. The CDR3 runs 14 residues. The CDR3 nucleotides are TGCAGTGCTAGAGCAAGGGTCTCCTACAATGAGCAGTTCTTC. Translating gives CSARARVSYNEQFF.

The chain links TRBV14 to TRBJ2-5; D possibly corresponds to TRBD2 (6 bases). This CDR3 has 14 residues. V gave up 6 bases and J gave up 0 bases, with 11 bases separating them. Germline assignment: CDR1 SGHDN and CDR2 FVKESK. The CDR3 nucleotides are TGTGCCAGCAGAGGAGGGAACAACCAAGAGACCCAGTACTTC. Translating it yields CASRGGNNQETQYF. The variable domain in full, completed from reference TRBV14 and TRBJ2-5, reads EAGVTQFPSHSVIEKGQTVTLRCDPISGHDNLYWYRRVMGKEIKFLLHFVKESKQDESGMPNNRFLAERTGGTYSTLKVQPAELEDSGVYFCASRGGNNQETQYFGPGTRLLVL.

Only a few counts were recorded for this clonotype. CDR3 residues: CSASPRGAYEQYF. CDR3 bases: TGCAGTGCTAGTCCCCGGGGGGCCTACGAGCAGTACTTC. J is TRBJ2-7 and V is TRBV20-1; 7 bases fit TRBD2. J lost 2 bases, V lost 3 bases, and 4 bases had no gene match. The CDR3 sequence is 13 residues long. Germline-derived CDR1 and CDR2 are DFQATT and SNEGSKA (reference sequence).

This clonotype was seen more than once but under ten times. The V call is TRBV10-3, the J call TRBJ1-2; 9 bases align to TRBD1. V shed 5 bases, J shed 5 bases, and the junction held 6 bases outside the gene matches. The CDR3 has 14 residues. Germline V CDR1 and CDR2: ENHRY, SYGVKD. The CDR3 region is CAISSGQGVYGYTF. The CDR3 nucleotides are TGTGCCATCAGTTCGGGACAGGGAGTATATGGCTACACCTTC.

The chain carries TRBV11-2 and TRBJ2-5; 8 positions match TRBD1. CDR1 and CDR2 from the germline V gene are SGHAT and FQNNGV. The CDR3 covers 16 residues. After removal of 2 bases from V and 0 bases from J, the junction contained 5 bases not matched to a gene. The CDR3 reads CASSLQGAVDQETQYF. The CDR3 nucleotides read TGTGCCAGCAGCTTACAGGGGGCAGTAGACCAAGAGACCCAGTACTTC.

The chain recombines TRBV10-3 with TRBJ1-1, with D possibly TRBD1 on 5 matching bases. The CDR3 is 13 residues long. V was pared by 8 bases and J by 0 bases, with 10 bases between. CDR1 and CDR2 (germline): ENHRY, SYGVKD. The CDR3 loop reads CAISGVMNTEAFF. CDR3 DNA: TGTGCCATCTCGGGGGTCATGAACACTGAAGCTTTCTTT.

This clonotype was seen a few times. The conserved final phenylalanine or tryptophan is absent from the CDR3, which likely points to a read error. The V call is TRBV7-3, the J call TRBJ1-1, with unresolved D. Looked up from germline, CDR1 is SGHTA and CDR2 is FQGTGA. Deletions cut 2 bases from V and 4 bases from J, with 8 bases between. CDR3 length equals 13 residues. CDR3 coding DNA: TGTGCCAGCAGCTTACTCCGAGGCACTGAAGCTTTCCTT. Amino acid sequence: CASSLLRGTEAFL.

The table lists this clonotype with a few counts. The chain has TRBV15 and TRBJ2-3; D remains unclear. Per germline, CDR1 LNHNV and CDR2 YYDKDF (reference sequence). V shed 5 bases and J shed 3 bases, with 9 bases lying between them. CDR3 length: 13 amino acids. DNA for the CDR3: TGTGCCACCAGCCGTCACGGTACAGATACGCAGTATTTT. This codes for CATSRHGTDTQYF.

This clonotype was detected a few times. The J gene is TRBJ2-1, the V gene TRBV6-5; the D gene is possibly TRBD1 (5 bases). The J call may be incorrect, as the DNA end agrees better with TRBJ2-7. The germline gives CDR1 MNHEY, CDR2 SVGAGI. The CDR3 contains 15 residues. This CDR3 is CASSYSNRGSYEQYF. CDR3 bases: TGTGCCAGCAGTTACTCGAATAGGGGTTCCTACGAGCAGTACTTC.

This clonotype has more than one count but fewer than ten. The chain links TRBV27 to TRBJ1-6; unclear D gene. The CDR3 is made up of 13 amino acids. The germline V and J ends were trimmed by 4 bases and 7 bases, with 8 bases remaining between them. Germline CDR1 and CDR2: MNHEY and SMNVEV (reference sequence). CDR3 in amino acids: CASSSDLNSPLHF. The CDR3, as DNA: TGTGCCAGCAGTTCGGATTTGAATTCACCCCTCCACTTT.

This clonotype was observed a few times. V and J are TRBV18 and TRBJ2-7, with a weak D call TRBD1 (5 bases). The CDR3 length is 14 residues. Trimming pared 0 bases from V and 7 bases from J, leaving 13 bases between. CDR1 and CDR2 from the germline V gene are KGHSH and LQKENI. The DNA of the CDR3 is TGTGCCAGCTCACCACCGTTCAGGGTGGGGGAGCAGTACTTC. This gives the protein CASSPPFRVGEQYF.